The subject of this entry is one T cell receptor (beta chain). The sample is drawn from a study of PD-1 blockade in classical Hodgkin lymphoma. With 0 bases removed from V and 3 bases from J, the gap between germline ends came to 9 bases. In germline, CDR1 is LNHDA, CDR2 SQIVND (reference sequence). The length of the CDR3 is 14 residues. Time point denoted: cycle 4 day 1 (C4D1), after five to seven weeks of nivolumab. Every one of the patients relapsed after autologous stem cell transplantation (brentuximab vedotin exposure was variable). From thawed PBMCs, CD8+ T cells were isolated by magnetic negative selection. Repertoires were generated with immunoSEQ multiplex PCR, while TCRdb's copy carries only in-frame clones and drops some. The sample includes several thousand clones, around 79% of them seen just once.

This receptor was obtained from a human donor with classical Hodgkin lymphoma. The chain couples TRBV19 to TRBJ2-7; weak D call: TRBD2 (5 bases). The sequenced sample was CD8+ T cells from blood, obtained before the fourth cycle of nivolumab. The CDR3 DNA sequence: TGTGCCAGTAGTATAGATCACGGGGACTACGAGCAGTACTTC. It encodes CASSIDHGDYEQYF.